These 30 T cell receptor beta chains were sequenced from one sample in a study of shared clonotypes between healthy human individuals. The method was immunoSEQ multiplex PCR; TCRdb's version includes in-frame clones alone and lacks a portion of them. The sample holds approximately 350,000 clones; about 96% are singletons and the top ten take about 0.32%. Sequences were obtained from memory CD8+ T cells sorted from blood. The subset is: CD45RO+ cells pooled with CCR7-negative TemRA cells. Source of these receptors: a man aged 25-40 years in good health.

This chain connects TRBV18 to TRBJ1-1; 7 nucleotides match TRBD1. The CDR3 is 15 residues long. Germline assignment: CDR1 KGHSH and CDR2 LQKENI. V gave up 3 bases and J gave up 0 bases; unmatched junction bases: 4. The CDR3 protein is CASSPRGPVNTEAFF. CDR3 coding DNA: TGTGCCAGCTCACCGAGGGGGCCCGTGAACACTGAAGCTTTCTTT.

This chain joins TRBV11-2 and TRBJ2-3; tentative D call: TRBD2 (6 bases). This CDR3 is 13 amino acids long. CDR1 and CDR2 (germline): SGHAT, FQNNGV. The V end lost 4 bases, the J end lost 4 bases, and 9 bases lay between the germline ends. CDR3: CASSYPSADTQYF. The CDR3 DNA reads as TGTGCCAGCAGCTACCCTAGCGCAGATACGCAGTATTTT.

The rearrangement uses TRBV11-2 and TRBJ2-1; D remains ambiguous. Germline V lookup: CDR1 SGHAT, CDR2 FQNNGV. There are 16 residues in the CDR3. Trimming took 2 bases from V and 0 from J, leaving 11 bases between them. CDR3 sequence: CASSLRFQFSYNEQFF. The CDR3 nucleotides read TGTGCCAGCAGCTTAAGGTTTCAGTTCTCCTACAATGAGCAGTTCTTC.

Here the CDR3 DNA reads TGCGCCAGCAGCCAGGAAGACTCAACCCCGTACCAAGAGACCCAGTACTTC. The encoded protein is CASSQEDSTPYQETQYF. The V call is TRBV4-1, the J call TRBJ2-5; D unresolved. Germline CDR1 and CDR2: MGHRA and YSYEKL. The CDR3 extends over 17 amino acids. V lost 3 bases and J lost 0, with 17 bases in between.

This clone has a single count. The genes are TRBV7-8 and TRBJ2-4, with 8 bases lining up with TRBD2. Germline V lookup: CDR1 SGHVS, CDR2 FQNEAQ. V shed 4 bases and J 3 bases; nucleotides not matched to a gene: 2. The CDR3 has 14 residues. CDR3 in DNA: TGTGCCAGCAGCTCCCGGGAGGGCAAAAACATTCAGTACTTC. Its translation: CASSSREGKNIQYF.

The chain recombines TRBV7-2 with TRBJ1-4, with D unresolved. CDR1 SGHTA and CDR2 FQGNSA come from the germline V gene. The CDR3 length is 15 residues. V was pared by 5 bases and J by 4 bases, with 14 bases between. CDR3 sequence: CASSPEIGFNEKLFF. Written as DNA, the CDR3 is TGTGCCAGCAGCCCGGAGATTGGTTTTAATGAAAAACTGTTTTTT.

About this clone itself: Other nucleotide sequences from this sample produce the same CDR3. The V call is TRBV28, the J call TRBJ1-2; a possible D gene is TRBD1 (6 bases). Germline V gene lookup returns CDR1 MDHEN and CDR2 SYDVKM. This CDR3 spans 14 amino acids. Trimming removed 3 bases at V and 2 bases at J, with 10 bases between. The CDR3 DNA sequence: TGTGCCAGCAGTTTGGGGGGCCCAAACTATGGCTACACCTTC. Encoded protein: CASSLGGPNYGYTF.

This chain uses TRBV30 with TRBJ2-1, with 9 positions matching TRBD2. Germline V CDR1 and CDR2: GTSNPN, SVGIG (reference sequence). V lost 4 bases to trimming and J lost 3 bases; unmatched junction nucleotides: 1. The CDR3 consists of 13 residues. CDR3 sequence: CAWTSGIYNEQFF. The CDR3 nucleotides are TGTGCCTGGACTAGCGGGATCTACAATGAGCAGTTCTTC.

This sequence joins TRBV2 and TRBJ1-5, with D possibly TRBD1 on 5 matching bases. V lost 6 bases and J 1 base, leaving 13 bases between the germline ends. The germline V gene has CDR1 SNHLY and CDR2 FYNNEI. This CDR3 region has 15 residues. This chain's CDR3 is CASREESGSNQPQHF. CDR3 in DNA: TGTGCCAGCAGAGAGGAGTCAGGGAGCAATCAGCCCCAGCATTTT.

V usage is TRBV27 and J usage is TRBJ2-7, with D maybe TRBD1 (6 bases). Germline V CDR1 and CDR2: MNHEY, SMNVEV (reference sequence). V lost 5 bases and J lost 6, with 20 bases in between. The CDR3 is 15 residues long. The CDR3 nucleotides are TGTGCCAGCAGTGAGATCGACAGGTTCGCCTCCGAGCAGTACTTC. It codes for CASSEIDRFASEQYF.

This chain links TRBV29-1 with TRBJ1-4; D remains ambiguous. CDR3 length: 13 residues. In germline, CDR1 is SQVTM, CDR2 ANQGSEA. Trimming pared 5 bases from V and 4 bases from J, leaving 11 bases between. The CDR3 spells CSVCQRFNEKLFF. The CDR3 coding sequence is TGCAGCGTTTGTCAGAGGTTTAATGAAAAACTGTTTTTT.

The genes are TRBV6-5 and TRBJ2-7; a weak D match, TRBD2 (7 bases). Germline V gene lookup returns CDR1 MNHEY and CDR2 SVGAGI. The germline V and J ends were trimmed by 8 bases and 0 bases, with 14 bases remaining between them. The CDR3 length is 14 residues. CDR3 protein: CASSKRGASYEQYF. In DNA, the CDR3 is TGTGCCAGCTCAAAACGGGGGGCCTCCTACGAGCAGTACTTC.

V gene TRBV2 combines with J gene TRBJ2-7, with 10 bases that match TRBD2. This CDR3 region has 14 residues. The germline gives CDR1 SNHLY, CDR2 FYNNEI. V lost 4 bases and J lost 5; bases outside the gene matches: 5. CDR3 coding DNA: TGTGCCAGCAGTGTGGGGACTAGCGAGAACGAGCAGTACTTC. This codes for CASSVGTSENEQYF.

V gene TRBV5-1 combines with J gene TRBJ2-1, with D possibly TRBD1 on 6 matching bases. The CDR3 totals 15 residues. Germline V gives CDR1 SGHRS, CDR2 YFSETQ. Trimming shortened V by 4 bases and J by 7 bases, and 18 bases separated the two germline ends. DNA of the CDR3: TGCGCCAGCAGCCGAAACAGACAGGTTCTGAATGAGCAGTTCTTC. Encoded protein: CASSRNRQVLNEQFF.

In DNA, the CDR3 is TGTGCCAGCAGTTTCAACGGGGCAGACGAGCAGTACTTC. This translates into CASSFNGADEQYF. The chain is built from TRBV28 and TRBJ2-7; the D call may be TRBD1 or TRBD2 (5 bases each). Germline lookup yields CDR1 MDHEN and CDR2 SYDVKM. There are 13 residues in the CDR3. Deletions cut 3 bases from V and 5 bases from J, with 11 bases between.

V is TRBV5-1 and J is TRBJ1-1, with a tentative D call TRBD1 (5 bases). V was trimmed by 5 bases and J by 1 base, leaving 15 bases between them. There are 15 residues in the CDR3. From germline, CDR1 is SGHRS and CDR2 YFSETQ. The CDR3 region is CASSTNTGANTEAFF. CDR3 nucleotides: TGCGCCAGCAGTACTAATACAGGTGCGAACACTGAAGCTTTCTTT.

The chain uses TRBV4-1 and TRBJ1-4; the D is unclear. CDR1 is MGHRA and CDR2 is YSYEKL in the germline V gene. This CDR3 region has 16 residues. The germline V and J ends were trimmed by 5 bases and 14 bases, with 27 bases remaining between them. The CDR3 region is CASSATFLAPLTSLFF. As DNA, the CDR3 is TGCGCCAGCAGCGCGACATTTTTAGCCCCGCTGACATCCCTGTTTTTT.

This sequence joins TRBV12-2 and TRBJ2-3; the table's D gene call, TRBD2, was not cross checked with the DNA. TRBV12-2 is recorded as a pseudogene. The CDR3 sequence is 23 residues long. CDR3 nucleotides: TGTGCAAGTCGCTTAAAAAGGACTAGCGGGAGGGGACGGCCCACCGAAGGCACAGATACGCAGTATTTT. It translates to CASRLKRTSGRGRPTEGTDTQYF.

The CDR3 protein is CASSKYQGAMYEQYF. In nucleotides, the CDR3 is TGTGCCAGCAGCAAATACCAGGGGGCAATGTACGAGCAGTACTTC. The gene calls are TRBV5-4 and TRBJ2-7, with 8 bases that match TRBD1. With 4 bases clipped from V and 4 bases from J, the junction kept 10 bases outside the gene matches. The CDR3 totals 15 residues. Germline CDR1 SGHNT, CDR2 YYREEE (reference sequence).

The chain couples TRBV25-1 to TRBJ2-3; 11 bases agree with TRBD2. With 7 bases clipped from V and 6 bases from J, the junction kept 6 bases outside the gene matches. The CDR3 loop spans 14 amino acids. Germline CDR1 and CDR2: MGHDK and SYGVNS. The CDR3 DNA is TGTGCCAGCACCCTAGCGGGAGGTGGGGATACGCAGTATTTT. Translation gives CASTLAGGGDTQYF.

The J gene is TRBJ2-3, the V gene TRBV25-1, with 8 positions matching TRBD2. With 1 base clipped from V and 1 base from J, the junction kept 1 base outside the gene matches. CDR3 length equals 15 residues. Germline values: CDR1 MGHDK, CDR2 SYGVNS. The CDR3 sequence: CASSESTSGTDTQYF. The CDR3, as DNA: TGTGCCAGCAGTGAATCGACTAGCGGCACAGATACGCAGTATTTT.

This clone was seen just once. The chain couples TRBV4-1 to TRBJ1-1; D unclear. The V end was cut by 5 bases, the J end by 5 bases, with 18 bases between. The CDR3 has 15 residues. The germline V gene encodes CDR1 MGHRA and CDR2 YSYEKL. As DNA, the CDR3 is TGCGCCAGCAGCTCCCCAGTTGGAGTTTTTACTGAAGCTTTCTTT. Its protein product is CASSSPVGVFTEAFF.

With regard to this clone: A junction end diverges from the germline sequence, so it may reflect a read error. The V call is TRBV5-1, the J call TRBJ1-2, with 7 bases lining up with TRBD1. Germline CDR1 and CDR2: SGHRS and YFSETQ. The CDR3 is made up of 15 amino acids. CDR3 in DNA: TGCGCCAGCAGCTTTACGGGACAGCCTAATTATGGCTACACCTTC. This translates into CASSFTGQPNYGYTF.

The chain has TRBV10-3 and TRBJ2-1; possible D gene TRBD1, 5 bases. Trimming left V 0 bases short and J 8 bases short, with 5 bases between. Germline lookup yields CDR1 ENHRY and CDR2 SYGVKD. This CDR3 contains 12 residues. CDR3 residues: CAISESGHEQFF. The CDR3, as DNA: TGTGCCATCAGTGAGTCGGGGCATGAGCAGTTCTTC.

The chain combines TRBV7-9 with TRBJ1-5, with unresolved D. Germline V gene data show CDR1 as SEHNR and CDR2 as FQNEAQ (reference sequence). This CDR3 has 12 residues. Trimming left V 5 bases short and J 5 bases short, with 7 bases between. The CDR3 coding sequence is TGTGCCAGCAGCCCCGGGGATCAGCCCCAGCATTTT. Protein product: CASSPGDQPQHF.

The V call is TRBV6-1, the J call TRBJ2-1; TRBD2 agrees at 13 bases. After removal of 7 bases from V and 10 bases from J, the junction contained 10 bases not matched to a gene. The CDR3 spans 15 residues. From germline, CDR1 is MNHNS and CDR2 SASEGT. This chain's CDR3 is CASKDPGLAGREQFF. The CDR3 DNA follows: TGTGCCAGCAAAGACCCGGGACTAGCGGGAAGAGAGCAGTTCTTC.

The genes are TRBV18 and TRBJ2-7; 8 positions agree with TRBD2. The CDR3 extends over 15 amino acids. With V trimmed by 1 base and J by 4 bases, 6 bases remained unmatched. Germline V lookup: CDR1 KGHSH, CDR2 LQKENI. CDR3 residues: CASSPLGLADYEQYF. In nucleotides, the CDR3 is TGTGCCAGCTCACCACTCGGACTAGCAGATTACGAGCAGTACTTC.

J is TRBJ2-1 and V is TRBV5-1, with 16 bases identical to TRBD2. The CDR3 consists of 17 residues. The V gene end was trimmed by 3 bases and the J gene end by 5 bases; junction bases not matched to a gene: 5. Germline-derived CDR1 and CDR2 are SGHRS and YFSETQ. The CDR3 loop is CASSWGLAGGQDNEQFF. In DNA, the CDR3 is TGCGCCAGCAGCTGGGGACTAGCGGGAGGGCAGGACAATGAGCAGTTCTTC.

The rearrangement joins TRBV30 to TRBJ1-1; 7 bases fit TRBD1. The CDR3 totals 14 residues. With 2 bases clipped from V and 2 bases from J, the junction kept 5 bases outside the gene matches. Per the germline V gene, CDR1 is GTSNPN and CDR2 is SVGIG (reference sequence). For the CDR3, the DNA is TGTGCCTGGAGTAAGACAGGGTTAAACACTGAAGCTTTCTTT. The encoded protein is CAWSKTGLNTEAFF.

This clone showed up just once. This chain links TRBV5-4 with TRBJ1-5, with D possibly being TRBD1 (6 bases). The germline V and J ends were trimmed by 0 bases and 6 bases, with 7 bases remaining between them. This CDR3 is built from 13 residues. CDR1 is SGHNT, CDR2 YYREEE, per germline (reference sequence). CDR3 protein: CASSLDRVQPQHF. CDR3 DNA sequence: TGTGCCAGCAGCTTGGACAGGGTTCAGCCCCAGCATTTT.